Shown below are 6 T cell receptor beta chains from a single sample sequenced in a study of graft-versus-host responses after intestinal transplantation. For these receptors, no antigen is known. The table came from immunoSEQ multiplex PCR; TCRdb's copy has only in-frame clones and leaves some out. The sample lists around 120,000 clones, approximately 95% occurring once. Sequenced here: unstimulated CD8+ T cells sorted from spleen or lymph node cells, sampled before intestinal transplant. The receptors were gathered from a human donor who received an intestinal transplant.

The rearrangement joins TRBV19 to TRBJ1-5; perhaps TRBD1 as D (6 bases). The CDR3 loop spans 17 amino acids. With 7 bases removed from V and 0 bases from J, the gap between germline ends came to 19 bases. Germline V lookup: CDR1 LNHDA, CDR2 SQIVND (reference sequence). CDR3 in amino acids: CASMGTNQGYSNQPQHF. The CDR3 DNA follows: TGTGCCAGTATGGGGACAAATCAGGGGTATAGCAATCAGCCCCAGCATTTT. Drawing the rest from reference TRBV19 and TRBJ1-5, the complete variable domain is DGGITQSPKYLFRKEGQNVTLSCEQNLNHDAMYWYRQDPGQGLRLIYYSQIVNDFQKGDIAEGYSVSREKKESFPLTVTSAQKNPTAFYLCASMGTNQGYSNQPQHFGDGTRLSIL.

The chain employs TRBV4-1 and TRBJ2-5, with 11 bases matching TRBD2. This CDR3 comprises 16 residues. V was clipped by 0 bases and J by 3 bases; unmatched bases: 3. CDR1 and CDR2 from the germline V gene are MGHRA and YSYEKL. The CDR3 nucleotides are TGCGCCAGCAGCCAAGAGGGGACTAGCGGCAAAGAGACCCAGTACTTC. It yields the protein CASSQEGTSGKETQYF.

The rearrangement links TRBV4-1 to TRBJ1-1, with D possibly TRBD1 on 5 matching bases. The CDR3 is 14 residues long. Trimming removed 3 bases from V and 4 bases from J, with 12 bases in between. Germline lookup yields CDR1 MGHRA and CDR2 YSYEKL. CDR3 in amino acids: CASSHPSGPTEAFF. In DNA form, the CDR3 reads TGCGCCAGCAGCCACCCCTCGGGGCCCACTGAAGCTTTCTTT.

The chain recombines TRBV5-4 with TRBJ2-1; 9 nucleotides match TRBD2. CDR3 length: 18 amino acids. CDR1 and CDR2 (germline): SGHNT, YYREEE (reference sequence). The V gene end was trimmed by 6 bases and the J gene end by 4 bases; junction bases not matched to a gene: 17. CDR3: CASNREGIAGDKYNEQFF. The CDR3 nucleotides are TGTGCCAGCAACCGGGAGGGAATAGCGGGAGATAAGTACAATGAGCAGTTCTTC.

The J gene is TRBJ2-3, the V gene TRBV30; D remains ambiguous. Germline values: CDR1 GTSNPN, CDR2 SVGIG (reference sequence). The CDR3 runs to 14 residues. The V and J ends lost 0 bases and 6 bases respectively, with 13 bases between them. CDR3 in amino acids: CAWSVGYERDTQYF. The CDR3 DNA reads TGTGCCTGGAGTGTAGGATATGAGAGGGATACGCAGTATTTT.

This rearrangement joins TRBV28 to TRBJ2-7; 7 bases match TRBD2. Germline V CDR1 and CDR2: MDHEN, SYDVKM. After removal of 3 bases from V and 3 bases from J, the junction contained 5 bases not matched to a gene. The CDR3 contains 14 residues. CDR3 nucleotide sequence: TGTGCCAGCAGTTTTGCGCGGGACTACTACGAGCAGTACTTC. It specifies CASSFARDYYEQYF.